These 18 T cell receptor beta chains were all obtained from the same sample, sequenced in a study of preoperative IRX-2 immunotherapy in early breast cancer. Treatment reported: preoperative locoregional IRX-2 cytokine immunotherapy. Using immunoSEQ multiplex PCR, the repertoire was profiled, and TCRdb retains in-frame clones only, with some absent. The sample consists of some 99,000 clones, roughly 90% of them appearing once. The sequences come from tumor tissue, collected after IRX-2 immunotherapy. These TCRs come from a human donor with breast cancer.

This clone was observed a single time. This chain connects TRBV28 to TRBJ1-3, with D possibly being TRBD1 (6 bases). CDR3 length: 12 residues. The V end was cut by 10 bases, the J end by 7 bases, with 14 bases between. Looked up from germline, CDR1 is MDHEN and CDR2 is SYDVKM. The CDR3 DNA reads TGTGCCACCTACGGGGGGGCCAACACCATATATTTT. Amino acids: CATYGGANTIYF.

The rearrangement uses TRBV7-8 and TRBJ1-3; D ambiguous. Between the trimmed V and J ends, which lost 2 bases and 4 bases, there was a span of 6 bases. This CDR3 spans 13 amino acids. Germline V gene lookup returns CDR1 SGHVS and CDR2 FQNEAQ. The DNA for the CDR3 is TGTGCCAGCAGCTTACAGAAAGGAAACACCATATATTTT. The encoded protein is CASSLQKGNTIYF. The complete variable domain, with remaining parts taken from reference TRBV7-8 and TRBJ1-3, reads GAGVSQSPRYKVAKRGQDVALRCDPISGHVSLFWYQQALGQGPEFLTYFQNEAQLDKSGLPSDRFFAERPEGSVSTLKIQRTQQEDSAVYLCASSLQKGNTIYFGEGSWLTVV.

V usage is TRBV1 and J usage is TRBJ1-1. TRBV1 represents a pseudogene. The CDR3 spans 14 residues. CDR3 in amino acids: CASSRLGPGTEAFF. The CDR3 nucleotides are TGCGCCAGCAGCCGTTTAGGGCCTGGCACTGAAGCTTTCTTT.

The chain uses TRBV5-1 and TRBJ2-3; the match to TRBD1 covers 9 bases. The CDR3 has 16 residues. The germline CDR1 and CDR2 sequences are SGHRS and YFSETQ. V trimming: 3 bases; J trimming: 4 bases; junction bases outside the gene matches: 9. As DNA, the CDR3 is TGCGCCAGCAGCTCGGAAGGACAGGGGATCGCAGATACGCAGTATTTT. It yields the protein CASSSEGQGIADTQYF.

The rearrangement uses TRBV29-1 and TRBJ2-2; perhaps TRBD1 as D (5 bases). CDR3 length equals 13 residues. CDR1 is SQVTM and CDR2 is ANQGSEA in the germline V gene. V was trimmed by 7 bases and J by 4 bases, leaving 13 bases between them. The DNA of the CDR3 is TGCAGCGCACACCAGGGTGTCACCGGGGAGCTGTTTTTT. This codes for CSAHQGVTGELFF.

The V and J genes are TRBV29-1 and TRBJ1-2; D is undetermined. V was shortened by 7 bases and J by 4 bases, with 16 bases between the two germline ends. Germline V lookup: CDR1 SQVTM, CDR2 ANQGSEA. This CDR3 is 13 amino acids long. CDR3 region: CSGFNSPLYGYTF. Written as DNA, the CDR3 is TGCAGCGGTTTTAATAGCCCGCTCTATGGCTACACCTTC.

This clone has only a few counts. This chain uses TRBV6-8 with TRBJ2-3; D is possibly TRBD2 (6 bases). Germline CDR1 is MNHGY and CDR2 is SAAAGT. The CDR3 contains 13 residues. The V and J ends lost 6 bases and 5 bases respectively, with 12 bases between them. This CDR3 reads CASRGDWLDTQYF. CDR3 sequence (DNA): TGTGCCAGCAGGGGGGACTGGCTAGATACGCAGTATTTT.

The chain recombines TRBV14 with TRBJ1-4; D uncertain. Germline lookup yields CDR1 SGHDN and CDR2 FVKESK. V was clipped by 6 bases and J by 3 bases, with 8 bases between them. The CDR3 extends over 13 amino acids. CDR3 bases: TGTGCCAGCAGGGATCCGGCTAATGAAAAACTGTTTTTT. Protein product: CASRDPANEKLFF.

The sample holds one count of this clone. This chain uses TRBV7-7 with TRBJ2-3; D may be TRBD1 (6 bases). Germline-derived CDR1 and CDR2 are SSHAT and FNYEAQ (reference sequence). Trimming left V 5 bases short and J 2 bases short, with 11 bases between. The CDR3 consists of 14 residues. The CDR3 loop is CASSEGVATDTQYF. Here the CDR3 DNA reads TGTGCCAGCAGCGAGGGGGTGGCCACAGATACGCAGTATTTT.

This chain connects TRBV19 to TRBJ1-5, with D maybe TRBD1 (5 bases). Per germline, CDR1 LNHDA and CDR2 SQIVND (reference sequence). The CDR3 has 14 amino acids. V gave up 2 bases and J gave up 5 bases, with 10 bases separating them. CDR3: CASSIRAGYQPQHF. The CDR3 region has the DNA TGTGCCAGTAGTATACGGGCAGGGTATCAGCCCCAGCATTTT.

The V gene is TRBV6-8, the J gene TRBJ2-2; 7 nucleotides match TRBD1. Germline CDR1 is MNHGY and CDR2 is SAAAGT. J gave up 5 bases and V 6 bases, and 9 bases lay outside the gene matches. The CDR3 contains 15 residues. The CDR3 DNA follows: TGTGCCAGCAGCCCCCACAGGGGTGGGACCGGGGAGCTGTTTTTT. It specifies CASSPHRGGTGELFF.

The gene calls are TRBV19 and TRBJ1-5, with 7 positions matching TRBD1. Germline loops: CDR1 LNHDA, CDR2 SQIVND (reference sequence). V shed 1 base and J 0 bases; nucleotides not matched to a gene: 9. The CDR3 totals 18 residues. CDR3 in amino acids: CASSIGTTGTFSNQPQHF. CDR3 DNA: TGTGCCAGTAGTATAGGAACGACAGGGACCTTTAGCAATCAGCCCCAGCATTTT.

This clone has only a few counts. The V and J genes are TRBV15 and TRBJ1-2; 7 bases map to TRBD1. V gave up 2 bases and J gave up 5 bases; unmatched junction bases: 5. There are 14 residues in the CDR3. Germline lookup yields CDR1 LNHNV and CDR2 YYDKDF (reference sequence). The DNA of the CDR3 is TGTGCCACCAGCAGATCCGGGACAGAGTATGGCTACACCTTC. Encoded protein: CATSRSGTEYGYTF.

The genes are TRBV7-7 and TRBJ1-6; D unclear. The CDR3 is 15 amino acids. Trimming removed 3 bases from V and 8 bases from J, with 14 bases in between. Per the germline V gene, CDR1 is SSHAT and CDR2 is FNYEAQ (reference sequence). The CDR3 sequence is CASSLGGVRDSPLHF. CDR3 DNA: TGTGCCAGCAGCTTGGGTGGGGTAAGGGATTCACCCCTCCACTTT.

This chain uses TRBV12-5 with TRBJ2-1; D is possibly TRBD1 or TRBD2 (5 bases each). The V and J ends lost 4 bases and 3 bases respectively, with 19 bases between them. Per the germline V gene, CDR1 is LGHNT and CDR2 is FRNRAP. The CDR3 totals 17 residues. CDR3: CASGSQGRPSLYNEQFF. The CDR3 DNA reads as TGTGCTAGTGGTTCCCAGGGACGACCCTCTCTCTACAATGAGCAGTTCTTC.

This clone was counted a few times. The chain uses TRBV6-7 and TRBJ2-6; D call uncertain. TRBV6-7 belongs to the ORF category, with a function that is uncertain. Trimming left V 7 bases short and J 0 bases short, with 10 bases between. CDR3 size: 15 residues. The CDR3 sequence: CASTLWGSGANVLTF. The CDR3 coding sequence is TGTGCCAGCACCCTTTGGGGCTCTGGGGCCAACGTCCTGACTTTC.

The chain joins TRBV7-7 to TRBJ1-2; D gene unclear. Germline CDR1 and CDR2: SSHAT and FNYEAQ (reference sequence). This CDR3 is 14 amino acids long. V was shortened by 3 bases and J by 4 bases, with 12 bases between the two germline ends. CDR3 amino acids: CASSLWAAIYGYTF. CDR3 in DNA: TGTGCCAGCAGCTTGTGGGCAGCGATCTATGGCTACACCTTC.

V is TRBV5-1 and J is TRBJ1-2; D is perhaps TRBD1 (5 bases). CDR3 length: 15 amino acids. V lost 0 bases, J lost 8 bases, and 17 bases lay in between. The germline gives CDR1 SGHRS, CDR2 YFSETQ. The CDR3 loop is CASSLVGDHKRGYTF. CDR3 in DNA: TGCGCCAGCAGCTTGGTGGGGGACCACAAACGGGGCTACACCTTC.